What follows is one TCR beta chain and its context. Its antigen is unknown. The sample comes from a study of shared clonotypes between healthy human individuals. Study conclusions and caveats: Naive subsets generally exceeded memory subsets in estimated richness.

Clones were sequenced by immunoSEQ multiplex PCR, and TCRdb holds only the in-frame ones, with some missing. The data contain about 2.3 million clones, 85% to 95% of them seen just once; the ten biggest clones take up 0.35% to 0.5%. The donor cohort consisted entirely of Caucasian adults residing in Nashville, Tennessee. The sequencing input was naive CD4+ T cells from PBMCs. The subset is: CD45RA+ positively selected. The source of this sequence is a man younger than 35 in good health. Some clones in this sample may be carry-over from other donors' samples.

The CDR3 here is CAISDGGSQYYEQYF. CDR3 nucleotide sequence: TGTGCCATCAGTGACGGCGGGAGTCAATATTACGAGCAGTACTTC. The chain uses TRBV10-3 and TRBJ2-7; 7 bases line up with TRBD2. Trimming took 3 bases from V and 4 from J; bases not matched to a gene: 9. The V gene's germline CDR1 is ENHRY and CDR2 SYGVKD. This CDR3 is built from 15 residues.